Sequencing of this TCR beta chain was carried out in a study of control samples from healthy donors and cancer patients. Assay used: immunoSEQ multiplex PCR; TCRdb lists only in-frame clones, some missing. The data hold 90,000 to 150,000 clones, with roughly 89% observed a single time. The CDR3 loop spans 17 amino acids. CDR1 and CDR2 from the germline V gene are SGHNT and YENEEA. V lost 5 bases, J lost 1 base, and 7 bases stayed unmatched. This sequence joins TRBV11-3 and TRBJ2-6, with 8 nucleotides matching TRBD1. This sequence originates from a man aged 25 to 40 in good health. Sample: blood. The CDR3 nucleotides are TGTGCCAGCAGCCCAGGGACAGGAGGGTCTGGGGCCAACGTCCTGACTTTC. It translates to CASSPGTGGSGANVLTF.